Each of the 11 T cell receptor beta chains below was sequenced from the same sample in a study of control samples from healthy donors and cancer patients. Profiled with immunoSEQ multiplex PCR; TCRdb holds only in-frame clones, not every one. This table has tens of thousands of clones, approximately 90% appearing once. Sequencing was carried out using blood. The receptors originated from a woman aged 70 to 79 in good health.

The chain couples TRBV5-1 to TRBJ2-3, with unresolved D. Trimming took 5 bases from V and 0 from J, leaving 10 bases between them. The CDR3 is 14 amino acids. Germline V gene lookup returns CDR1 SGHRS and CDR2 YFSETQ. CDR3 nucleotide sequence: TGCGCCAGCAGATCACAACCAAGCACAGATACGCAGTATTTT. This gives the protein CASRSQPSTDTQYF.

This CDR3 reads CASSKGDFQETQYF. CDR3 in DNA: TGTGCCAGTAGTAAGGGGGACTTTCAAGAGACCCAGTACTTC. V usage is TRBV19 and J usage is TRBJ2-5; D assignment may be TRBD1 or TRBD2 (6 bases each). This CDR3 is built from 14 residues. Germline V gene lookup returns CDR1 LNHDA and CDR2 SQIVND (reference sequence). V was shortened by 4 bases and J by 2 bases, with 11 bases between the two germline ends.

The rearrangement joins TRBV2 to TRBJ2-1, with D possibly matching TRBD2 (6 bases). Germline CDR1 reads SNHLY; CDR2 reads FYNNEI. The V end was cut by 3 bases, the J end by 0 bases, with 12 bases between. This CDR3 has 16 amino acids. The CDR3 loop is CASSETGASSYNEQFF. The CDR3 bases are TGTGCCAGCAGTGAGACGGGAGCCAGCTCCTACAATGAGCAGTTCTTC. Complete variable domain (other parts from reference TRBV2 and TRBJ2-1): EPEVTQTPSHQVTQMGQEVILRCVPISNHLYFYWYRQILGQKVEFLVSFYNNEISEKSEIFDDQFSVERPDGSNFTLKIRSTKLEDSAMYFCASSETGASSYNEQFFGPGTRLTVL.

The V and J genes are TRBV5-5 and TRBJ1-5; D is perhaps TRBD1 (5 bases). V was cut by 0 bases and J by 0 bases, with 16 bases left in between. This CDR3 is 18 amino acids long. Germline loops: CDR1 SGHKS, CDR2 YYEKEE (reference sequence). This CDR3 reads CASSLGGRGAYSNQPQHF. The CDR3 DNA reads as TGTGCCAGCAGCTTGGGGGGGAGAGGGGCTTATAGCAATCAGCCCCAGCATTTT.

The V gene is TRBV11-2, the J gene TRBJ1-5, with D tentatively TRBD1 (5 bases). Between the trimmed V and J ends, which lost 2 bases and 9 bases, there was a span of 11 bases. CDR3 length: 13 residues. Germline V gene sequence: CDR1 SGHAT, CDR2 FQNNGV. CDR3 sequence (DNA): TGTGCCAGCAGCTTAACTCAGGACACGCCCCAGCATTTT. Protein: CASSLTQDTPQHF. Supplemented by reference TRBV11-2 and TRBJ1-5, the full variable domain reads EAGVAQSPRYKIIEKRQSVAFWCNPISGHATLYWYQQILGQGPKLLIQFQNNGVVDDSQLPKDRFSAERLKGVDSTLKIQPAKLEDSAVYLCASSLTQDTPQHFGDGTRLSIL.

The chain employs TRBV19 and TRBJ1-1; no definite D call. Germline-derived CDR1 and CDR2 are LNHDA and SQIVND (reference sequence). Trimming shortened V by 2 bases and J by 1 base, and 5 bases separated the two germline ends. This CDR3 comprises 13 residues. This CDR3 reads CASSITENTEAFF. The CDR3 DNA follows: TGTGCCAGTAGTATAACAGAGAACACTGAAGCTTTCTTT.

This chain connects TRBV6-5 to TRBJ2-1; perhaps TRBD2 as D (5 bases). CDR3 length equals 15 residues. CDR1 is MNHEY, CDR2 SVGAGI, per germline. V gave up 11 bases and J gave up 2 bases, with 19 bases separating them. For the CDR3, the DNA is TGTGCCTCGGGAAAGTGGGGTGACACCTACAATGAGCAGTTCTTC. Encoded protein: CASGKWGDTYNEQFF.

The chain is built from TRBV7-9 and TRBJ2-5; D not resolved. The germline V gene has CDR1 SEHNR and CDR2 FQNEAQ (reference sequence). Deletions cut 1 base from V and 5 bases from J, with 11 bases between. The CDR3 runs to 14 residues. For the CDR3, the DNA is TGTGCCAGCAGCTTAGTAGGAGCCGGCGAGACCCAGTACTTC. This translates into CASSLVGAGETQYF.

The rearrangement links TRBV6-2 or TRBV6-3 to TRBJ2-7; 7 bases are shared with TRBD1. Germline V gene sequence: CDR1 MNHEY, CDR2 SVGEGT. The CDR3 has 16 amino acids. The J segment lost 2 bases and the V segment lost 6 bases, leaving 13 bases of the junction unmatched. Written as DNA, the CDR3 is TGTGCCAGCAGACCTCACAGGGGTCCCAGAACCTACGAGCAGTACTTC. This translates into CASRPHRGPRTYEQYF.

The rearrangement links TRBV30 to TRBJ1-1; D unclear. The CDR3 runs 12 residues. In germline, CDR1 is GTSNPN, CDR2 SVGIG (reference sequence). CDR3 protein: CAGDRAGTEAFF. The CDR3 nucleotides are TGTGCGGGAGATAGGGCAGGTACTGAAGCTTTCTTT. The variable domain in full, completed from reference TRBV30 and TRBJ1-1, reads SQTIHQWPATLVQPVGSPLSLECTVEGTSNPNLYWYRQAAGRGLQLLFYSVGIGQISSEVPQNLSASRPQDRQFILSSKKLLLSDSGFYLCAGDRAGTEAFFGQGTRLTVV.

The rearrangement uses TRBV7-2 and TRBJ1-5; TRBD1 aligns across 7 bases. CDR1 and CDR2 (germline): SGHTA, FQGNSA. The CDR3 consists of 14 residues. Trimming removed 4 bases from V and 7 bases from J; junction bases left unmatched: 7. Here the CDR3 reads CASSSGQTAQPQHF. CDR3 in DNA: TGTGCCAGCAGCTCGGGACAGACAGCACAGCCCCAGCATTTT.